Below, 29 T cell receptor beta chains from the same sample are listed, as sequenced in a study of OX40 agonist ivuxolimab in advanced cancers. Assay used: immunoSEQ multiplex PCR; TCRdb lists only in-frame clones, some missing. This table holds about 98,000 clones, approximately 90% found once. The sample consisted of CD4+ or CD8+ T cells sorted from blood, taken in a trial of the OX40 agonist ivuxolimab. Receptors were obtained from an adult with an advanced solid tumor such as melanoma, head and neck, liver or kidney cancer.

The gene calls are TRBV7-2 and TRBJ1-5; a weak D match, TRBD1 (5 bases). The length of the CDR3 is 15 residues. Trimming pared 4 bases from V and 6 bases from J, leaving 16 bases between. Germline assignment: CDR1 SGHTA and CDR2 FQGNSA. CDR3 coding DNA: TGTGCCAGCAGCTCGGGACTGATAGTTGGTCAGCCCCAGCATTTT. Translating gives CASSSGLIVGQPQHF.

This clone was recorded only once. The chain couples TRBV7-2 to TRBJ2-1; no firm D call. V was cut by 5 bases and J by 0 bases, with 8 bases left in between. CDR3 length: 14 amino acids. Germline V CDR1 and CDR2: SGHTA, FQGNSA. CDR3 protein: CASSGRSSYNEQFF. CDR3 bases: TGTGCCAGCAGCGGTAGAAGCTCCTACAATGAGCAGTTCTTC.

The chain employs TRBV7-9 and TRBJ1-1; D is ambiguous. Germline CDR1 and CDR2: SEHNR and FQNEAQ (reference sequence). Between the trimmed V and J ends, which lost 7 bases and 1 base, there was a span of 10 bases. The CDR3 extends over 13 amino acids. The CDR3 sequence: CASIHPSNTEAFF. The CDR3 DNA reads TGTGCCAGCATCCACCCTTCGAACACTGAAGCTTTCTTT. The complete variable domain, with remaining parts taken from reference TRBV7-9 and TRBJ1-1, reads DTGVSQNPRHKITKRGQNVTFRCDPISEHNRLYWYRQTLGQGPEFLTYFQNEAQLEKSRLLSDRFSAERPKGSFSTLEIQRTEQGDSAMYLCASIHPSNTEAFFGQGTRLTVV.

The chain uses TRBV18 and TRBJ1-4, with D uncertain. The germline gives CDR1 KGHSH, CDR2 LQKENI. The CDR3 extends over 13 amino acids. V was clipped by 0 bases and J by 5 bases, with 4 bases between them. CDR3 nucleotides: TGTGCCAGCTCACCACCCAACAATGAAAAACTGTTTTTT. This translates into CASSPPNNEKLFF.

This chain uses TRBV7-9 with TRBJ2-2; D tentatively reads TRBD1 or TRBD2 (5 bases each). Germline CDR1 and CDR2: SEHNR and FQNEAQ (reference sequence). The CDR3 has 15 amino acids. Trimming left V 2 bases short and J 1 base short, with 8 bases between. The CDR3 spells CASSLSGGNTGELFF. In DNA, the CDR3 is TGTGCCAGCAGCTTAAGTGGGGGGAACACCGGGGAGCTGTTTTTT.

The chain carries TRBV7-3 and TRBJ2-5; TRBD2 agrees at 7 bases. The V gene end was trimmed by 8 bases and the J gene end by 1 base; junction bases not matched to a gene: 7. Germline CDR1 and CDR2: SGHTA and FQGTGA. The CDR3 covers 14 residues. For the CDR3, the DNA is TGTGCCAGCGCCCCCTCTAGCGGCCAAGAGACCCAGTACTTC. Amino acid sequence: CASAPSSGQETQYF. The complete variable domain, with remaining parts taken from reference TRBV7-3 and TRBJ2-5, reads GAGVSQTPSNKVTEKGKYVELRCDPISGHTALYWYRQSLGQGPEFLIYFQGTGAADDSGLPNDRFFAVRPEGSVSTLKIQRTERGDSAVYLCASAPSSGQETQYFGPGTRLLVL.

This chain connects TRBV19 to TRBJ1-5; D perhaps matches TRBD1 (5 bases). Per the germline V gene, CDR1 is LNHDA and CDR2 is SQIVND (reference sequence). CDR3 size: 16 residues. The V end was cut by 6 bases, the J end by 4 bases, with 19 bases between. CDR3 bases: TGTGCCAGTAGATCCGTCCGGGACGGCCGAAATCAGCCCCAGCATTTT. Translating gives CASRSVRDGRNQPQHF.

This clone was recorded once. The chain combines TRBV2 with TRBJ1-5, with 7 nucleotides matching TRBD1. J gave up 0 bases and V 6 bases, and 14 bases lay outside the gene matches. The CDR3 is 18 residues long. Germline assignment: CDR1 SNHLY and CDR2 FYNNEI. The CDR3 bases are TGTGCCAGCAGCGACTCTTACCGGGACAGTTTTAGCAATCAGCCCCAGCATTTT. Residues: CASSDSYRDSFSNQPQHF. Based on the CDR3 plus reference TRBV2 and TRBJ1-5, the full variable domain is EPEVTQTPSHQVTQMGQEVILRCVPISNHLYFYWYRQILGQKVEFLVSFYNNEISEKSEIFDDQFSVERPDGSNFTLKIRSTKLEDSAMYFCASSDSYRDSFSNQPQHFGDGTRLSIL.

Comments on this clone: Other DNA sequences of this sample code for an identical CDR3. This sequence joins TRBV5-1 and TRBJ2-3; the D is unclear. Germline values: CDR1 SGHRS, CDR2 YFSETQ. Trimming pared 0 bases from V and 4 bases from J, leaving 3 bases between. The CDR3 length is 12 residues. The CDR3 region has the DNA TGCGCCAGCAGCTTGGAGGCAGATACGCAGTATTTT. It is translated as CASSLEADTQYF.

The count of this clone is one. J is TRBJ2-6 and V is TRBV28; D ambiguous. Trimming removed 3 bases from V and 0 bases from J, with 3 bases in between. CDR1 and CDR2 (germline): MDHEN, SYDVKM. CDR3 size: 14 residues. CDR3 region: CASSFFSGANVLTF. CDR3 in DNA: TGTGCCAGCAGTTTCTTCTCTGGGGCCAACGTCCTGACTTTC.

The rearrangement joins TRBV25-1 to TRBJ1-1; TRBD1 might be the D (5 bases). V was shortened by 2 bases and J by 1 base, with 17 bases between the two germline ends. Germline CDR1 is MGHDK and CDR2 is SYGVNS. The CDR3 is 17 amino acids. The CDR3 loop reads CASSEGGVKGRNTEAFF. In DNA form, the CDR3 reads TGTGCCAGCAGTGAAGGCGGCGTCAAGGGGAGGAACACTGAAGCTTTCTTT.

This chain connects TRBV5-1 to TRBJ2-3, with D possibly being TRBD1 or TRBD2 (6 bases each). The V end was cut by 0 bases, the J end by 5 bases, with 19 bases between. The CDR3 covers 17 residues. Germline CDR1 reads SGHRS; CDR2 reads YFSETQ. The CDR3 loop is CASSLEVGGPPGDTQYF. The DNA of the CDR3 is TGCGCCAGCAGCTTGGAGGTGGGGGGCCCACCGGGAGATACGCAGTATTTT.

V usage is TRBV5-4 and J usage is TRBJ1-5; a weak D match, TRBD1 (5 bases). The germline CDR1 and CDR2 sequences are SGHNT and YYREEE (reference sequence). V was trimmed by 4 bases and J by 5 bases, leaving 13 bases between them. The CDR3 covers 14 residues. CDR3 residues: CASSHLGQDQPQHF. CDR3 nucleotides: TGTGCCAGCAGCCATCTGGGGCAGGATCAGCCCCAGCATTTT.

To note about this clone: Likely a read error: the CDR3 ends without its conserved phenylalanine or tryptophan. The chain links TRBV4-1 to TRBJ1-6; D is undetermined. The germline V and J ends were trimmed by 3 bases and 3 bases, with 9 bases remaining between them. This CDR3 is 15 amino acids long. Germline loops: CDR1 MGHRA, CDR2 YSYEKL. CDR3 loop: CASSQLDLYNSPLHL. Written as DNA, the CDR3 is TGCGCCAGCAGCCAGCTCGATCTCTATAATTCACCCCTCCACCTT.

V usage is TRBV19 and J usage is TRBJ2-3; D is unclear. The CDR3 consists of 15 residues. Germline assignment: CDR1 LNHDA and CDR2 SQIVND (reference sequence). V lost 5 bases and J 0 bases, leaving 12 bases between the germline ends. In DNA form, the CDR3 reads TGTGCCAGTAGTCCATACCTCGGGAGCACAGATACGCAGTATTTT. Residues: CASSPYLGSTDTQYF. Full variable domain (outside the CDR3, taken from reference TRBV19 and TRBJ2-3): DGGITQSPKYLFRKEGQNVTLSCEQNLNHDAMYWYRQDPGQGLRLIYYSQIVNDFQKGDIAEGYSVSREKKESFPLTVTSAQKNPTAFYLCASSPYLGSTDTQYFGPGTRLTVL.

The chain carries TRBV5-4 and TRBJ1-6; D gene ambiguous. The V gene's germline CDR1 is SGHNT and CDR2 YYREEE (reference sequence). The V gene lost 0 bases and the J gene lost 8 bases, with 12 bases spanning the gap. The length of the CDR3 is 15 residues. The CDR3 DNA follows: TGTGCCAGCAGCTTGGAACGGGCCGGGGATTCACCCCTCCACTTT. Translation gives CASSLERAGDSPLHF.

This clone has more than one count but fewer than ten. The CDR3 sequence is CASSEFNRADYGYTF. CDR3 sequence (DNA): TGTGCCAGCAGTGAATTTAACAGGGCTGACTATGGCTACACCTTC. The chain carries TRBV2 and TRBJ1-2, with D tentatively TRBD1 (6 bases). The V end lost 2 bases, the J end lost 3 bases, and 13 bases lay between the germline ends. Germline V gene lookup returns CDR1 SNHLY and CDR2 FYNNEI. The CDR3 spans 15 residues.

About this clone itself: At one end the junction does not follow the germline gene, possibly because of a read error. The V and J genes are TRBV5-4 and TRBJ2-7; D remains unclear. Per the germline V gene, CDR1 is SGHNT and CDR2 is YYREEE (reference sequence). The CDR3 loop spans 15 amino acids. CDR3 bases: TGTGCCAGCGGCTTGTATCGACACGGCTCCTACGAGCAGTACTTC. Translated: CASGLYRHGSYEQYF.

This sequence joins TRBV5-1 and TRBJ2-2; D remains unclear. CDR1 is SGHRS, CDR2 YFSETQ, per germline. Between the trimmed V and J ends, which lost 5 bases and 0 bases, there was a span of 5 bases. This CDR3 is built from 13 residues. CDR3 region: CASRPTNTGELFF. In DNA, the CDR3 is TGCGCCAGCAGACCAACGAACACCGGGGAGCTGTTTTTT. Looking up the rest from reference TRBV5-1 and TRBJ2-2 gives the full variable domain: KAGVTQTPRYLIKTRGQQVTLSCSPISGHRSVSWYQQTPGQGLQFLFEYFSETQRNKGNFPGRFSGRQFSNSRSEMNVSTLELGDSALYLCASRPTNTGELFFGEGSRLTVL.

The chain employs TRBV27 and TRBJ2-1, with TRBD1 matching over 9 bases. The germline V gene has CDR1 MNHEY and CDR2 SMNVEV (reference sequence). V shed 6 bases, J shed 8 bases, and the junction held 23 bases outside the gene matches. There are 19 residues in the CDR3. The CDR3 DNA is TGTGCCAGCAGGACCCCTCATTTTTACTGGGACAGGGTTTCGTATGAGCAGTTCTTC. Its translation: CASRTPHFYWDRVSYEQFF.

The CDR3 DNA reads TGCGCCAGCAGAAGACAGGGGATAGGTGAGACCCAGTACTTC. Amino acids: CASRRQGIGETQYF. The chain carries TRBV5-1 and TRBJ2-5, with 8 nucleotides matching TRBD1. The V segment lost 5 bases and the J segment 5 bases; nucleotides outside the gene matches: 8. The germline CDR1 and CDR2 sequences are SGHRS and YFSETQ. This CDR3 contains 14 residues.

For the CDR3, the DNA is TGCGCCAGCAGCTTGGACCTTGCTACAGCCAAAAACATTCAGTACTTC. This translates into CASSLDLATAKNIQYF. The chain employs TRBV5-1 and TRBJ2-4; D uncertain. The CDR3 is made up of 16 amino acids. V was pared by 0 bases and J by 0 bases, with 10 bases between. The germline V gene encodes CDR1 SGHRS and CDR2 YFSETQ.

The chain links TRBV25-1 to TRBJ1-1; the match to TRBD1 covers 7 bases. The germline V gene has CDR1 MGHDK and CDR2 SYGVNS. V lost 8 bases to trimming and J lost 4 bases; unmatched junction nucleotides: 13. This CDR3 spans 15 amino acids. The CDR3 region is CASLLGGRGATEAFF. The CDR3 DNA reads TGTGCCAGCCTTCTGGGAGGCAGGGGGGCCACTGAAGCTTTCTTT. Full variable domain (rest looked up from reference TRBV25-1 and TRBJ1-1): EADIYQTPRYLVIGTGKKITLECSQTMGHDKMYWYQQDPGMELHLIHYSYGVNSTEKGDLSSESTVSRIRTEHFPLTLESARPSHTSQYLCASLLGGRGATEAFFGQGTRLTVV.

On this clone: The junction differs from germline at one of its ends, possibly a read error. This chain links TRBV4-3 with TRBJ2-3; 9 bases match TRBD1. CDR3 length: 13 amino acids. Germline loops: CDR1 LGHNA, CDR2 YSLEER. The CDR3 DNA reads TGCGCCAGCAGCCAAGTGCTCGGGACAGGGACTGCTTTT. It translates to CASSQVLGTGTAF.

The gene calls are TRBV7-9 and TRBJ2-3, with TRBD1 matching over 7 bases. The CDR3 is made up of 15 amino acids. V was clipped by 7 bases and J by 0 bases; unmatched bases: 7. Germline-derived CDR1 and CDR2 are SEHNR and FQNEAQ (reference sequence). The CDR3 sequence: CASTSPGQSTDTQYF. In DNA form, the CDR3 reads TGTGCCAGCACCTCTCCGGGACAGAGCACAGATACGCAGTATTTT.

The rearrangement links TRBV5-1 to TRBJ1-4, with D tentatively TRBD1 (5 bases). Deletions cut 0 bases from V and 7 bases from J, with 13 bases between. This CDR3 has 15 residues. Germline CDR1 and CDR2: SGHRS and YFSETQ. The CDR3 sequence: CASSLEGREAEKLFF. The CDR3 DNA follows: TGCGCCAGCAGCTTGGAGGGCAGGGAGGCTGAAAAACTGTTTTTT.

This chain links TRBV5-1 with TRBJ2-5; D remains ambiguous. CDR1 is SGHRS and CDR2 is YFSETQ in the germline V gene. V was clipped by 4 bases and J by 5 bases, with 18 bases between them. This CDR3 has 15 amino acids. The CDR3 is CASSPNLSGTETQYF. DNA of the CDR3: TGCGCCAGCAGCCCCAACCTTAGTGGCACGGAGACCCAGTACTTC.

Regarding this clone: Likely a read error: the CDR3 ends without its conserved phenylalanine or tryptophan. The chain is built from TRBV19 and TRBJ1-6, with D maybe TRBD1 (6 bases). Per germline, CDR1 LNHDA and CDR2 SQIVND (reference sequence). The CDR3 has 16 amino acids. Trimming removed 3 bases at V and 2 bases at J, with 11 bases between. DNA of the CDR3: TGTGCCAGTAGTATTCAGGGGAAACCCTATAATTCACCCCTCCACCTT. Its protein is CASSIQGKPYNSPLHL.

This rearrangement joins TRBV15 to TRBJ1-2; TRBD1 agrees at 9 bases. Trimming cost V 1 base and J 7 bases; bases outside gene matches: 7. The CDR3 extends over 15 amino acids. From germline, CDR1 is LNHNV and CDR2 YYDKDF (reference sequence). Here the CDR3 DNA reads TGTGCCACCAGCAGAGGGGGACAGGGTTGGGGTGGCTACACCTTC. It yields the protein CATSRGGQGWGGYTF.